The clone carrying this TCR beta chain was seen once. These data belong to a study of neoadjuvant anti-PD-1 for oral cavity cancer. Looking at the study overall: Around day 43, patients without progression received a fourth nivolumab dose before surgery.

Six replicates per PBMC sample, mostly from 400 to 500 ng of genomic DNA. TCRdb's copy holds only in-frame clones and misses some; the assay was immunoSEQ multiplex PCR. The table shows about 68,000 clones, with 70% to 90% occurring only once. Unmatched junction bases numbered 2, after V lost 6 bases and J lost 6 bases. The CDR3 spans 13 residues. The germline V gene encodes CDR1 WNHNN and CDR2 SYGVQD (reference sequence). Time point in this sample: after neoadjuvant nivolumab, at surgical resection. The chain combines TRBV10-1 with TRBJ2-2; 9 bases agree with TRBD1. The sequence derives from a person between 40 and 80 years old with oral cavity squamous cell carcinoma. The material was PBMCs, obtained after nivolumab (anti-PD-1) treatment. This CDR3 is CASRGQGPGELFF. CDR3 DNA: TGCGCCAGCAGAGGACAGGGGCCCGGGGAGCTGTTTTTT.